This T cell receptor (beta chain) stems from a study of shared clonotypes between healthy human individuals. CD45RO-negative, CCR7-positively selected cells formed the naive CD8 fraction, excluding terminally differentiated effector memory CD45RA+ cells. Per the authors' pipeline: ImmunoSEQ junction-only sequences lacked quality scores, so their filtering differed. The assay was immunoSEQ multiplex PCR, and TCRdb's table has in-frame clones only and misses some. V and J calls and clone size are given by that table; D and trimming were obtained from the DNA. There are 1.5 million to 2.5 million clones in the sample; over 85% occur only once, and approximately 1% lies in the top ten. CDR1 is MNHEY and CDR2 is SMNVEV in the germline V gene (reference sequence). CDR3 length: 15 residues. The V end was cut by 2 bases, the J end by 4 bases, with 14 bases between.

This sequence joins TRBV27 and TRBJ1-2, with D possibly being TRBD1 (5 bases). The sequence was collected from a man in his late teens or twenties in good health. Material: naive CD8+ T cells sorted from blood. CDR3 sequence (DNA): TGTGCCAGCAGTTTAACAGGACCCCTTTTCTATGGCTACACCTTC. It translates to CASSLTGPLFYGYTF.